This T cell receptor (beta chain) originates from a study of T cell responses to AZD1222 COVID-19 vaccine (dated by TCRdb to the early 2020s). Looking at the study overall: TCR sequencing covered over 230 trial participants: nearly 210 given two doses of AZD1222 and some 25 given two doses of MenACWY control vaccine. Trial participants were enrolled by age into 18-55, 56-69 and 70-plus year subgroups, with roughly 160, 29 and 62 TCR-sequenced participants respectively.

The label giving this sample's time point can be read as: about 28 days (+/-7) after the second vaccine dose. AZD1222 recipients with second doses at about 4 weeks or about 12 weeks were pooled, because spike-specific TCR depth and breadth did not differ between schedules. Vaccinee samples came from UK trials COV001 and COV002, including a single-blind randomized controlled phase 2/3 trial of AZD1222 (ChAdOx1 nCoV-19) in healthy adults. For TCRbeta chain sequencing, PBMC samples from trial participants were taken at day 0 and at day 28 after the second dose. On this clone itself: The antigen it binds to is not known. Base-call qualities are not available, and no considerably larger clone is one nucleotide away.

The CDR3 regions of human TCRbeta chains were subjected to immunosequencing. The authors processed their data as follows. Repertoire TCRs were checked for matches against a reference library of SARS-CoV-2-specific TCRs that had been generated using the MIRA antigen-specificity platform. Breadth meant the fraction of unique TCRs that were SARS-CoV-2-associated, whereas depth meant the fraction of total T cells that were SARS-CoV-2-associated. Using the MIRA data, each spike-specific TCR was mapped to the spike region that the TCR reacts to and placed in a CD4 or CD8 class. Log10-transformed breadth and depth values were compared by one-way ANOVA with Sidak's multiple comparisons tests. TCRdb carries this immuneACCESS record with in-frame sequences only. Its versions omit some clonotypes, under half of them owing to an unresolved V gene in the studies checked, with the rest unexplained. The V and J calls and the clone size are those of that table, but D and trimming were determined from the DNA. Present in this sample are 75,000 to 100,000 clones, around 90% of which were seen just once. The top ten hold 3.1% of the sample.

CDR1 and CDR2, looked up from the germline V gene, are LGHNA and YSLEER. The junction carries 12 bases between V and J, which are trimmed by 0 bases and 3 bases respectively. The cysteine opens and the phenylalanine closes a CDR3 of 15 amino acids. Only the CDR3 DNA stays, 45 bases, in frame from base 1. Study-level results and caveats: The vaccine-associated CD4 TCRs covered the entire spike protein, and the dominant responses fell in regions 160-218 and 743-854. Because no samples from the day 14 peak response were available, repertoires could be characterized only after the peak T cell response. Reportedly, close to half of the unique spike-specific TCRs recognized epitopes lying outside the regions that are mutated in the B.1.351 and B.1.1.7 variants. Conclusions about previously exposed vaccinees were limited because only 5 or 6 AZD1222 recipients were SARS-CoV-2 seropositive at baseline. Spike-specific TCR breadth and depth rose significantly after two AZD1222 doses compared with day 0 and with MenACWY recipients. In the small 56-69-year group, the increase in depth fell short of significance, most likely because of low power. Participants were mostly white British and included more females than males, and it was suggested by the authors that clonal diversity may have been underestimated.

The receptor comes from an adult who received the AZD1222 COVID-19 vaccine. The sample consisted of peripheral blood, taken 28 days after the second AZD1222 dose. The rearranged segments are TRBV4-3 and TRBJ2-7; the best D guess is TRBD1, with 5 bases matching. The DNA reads TGCGCCAGCAGCCAAGAAAAGGGGATCAACTACGAGCAGTACTTC. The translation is CASSQEKGINYEQYF.